A single sample gave rise to the 26 T cell receptor beta chains below, sequenced in a study of spatial heterogeneity in lung cancer. Time point here: sample taken at primary tumor resection. Sequencing was performed on whole RNA extracted from tumor and nontumor lung tissue, or from frozen PBMC, and the material was left unsorted. TCRdb ran MiXCR on the 5' RACE reads and lists one entry per CDR3 protein. Here the sample spans 20,000 to 25,000 distinct CDR3 sequences, 3.5% to 5% being singletons. The specimen comprised PBMCs, sampled at surgery. The receptors originated from a male donor with early-stage non-small cell lung cancer.

This clonotype was observed at least ten times. The chain has TRBV6-6 and TRBJ1-4; a weak D match, TRBD1 (5 bases). There are 16 residues in the CDR3. The V gene's germline CDR1 is MNHNY and CDR2 SVGAGI (reference sequence). V lost 6 bases and J 1 base, leaving 15 bases between the germline ends. The CDR3 loop is CASRKGLMGTNEKLFF. The CDR3 DNA reads TGTGCCAGCAGGAAGGGGTTGATGGGAACTAATGAAAAACTGTTTTTT.

This clonotype came up many times. This chain joins TRBV11-3 and TRBJ2-1, with D perhaps matching TRBD2 (5 bases). The V end lost 5 bases, the J end lost 2 bases, and 16 bases lay between the germline ends. Germline lookup yields CDR1 SGHNT and CDR2 YENEEA. The CDR3 runs to 16 residues. The CDR3 protein is CASSPFEGAAYNEQFF. The CDR3, as DNA: TGTGCCAGCAGCCCTTTTGAGGGAGCGGCCTACAATGAGCAGTTCTTC.

This clonotype was detected many times. The J gene is TRBJ2-4, the V gene TRBV20-1; 7 bases match TRBD2. The CDR3 consists of 15 residues. Germline V gene sequence: CDR1 DFQATT, CDR2 SNEGSKA (reference sequence). V lost 6 bases, J lost 0 bases, and 8 bases stayed unmatched. CDR3 in DNA: TGCAGTGCCAACACCGCGGGGGAAGCCAAAAACATTCAGTACTTC. Its translation: CSANTAGEAKNIQYF.

In its sample, this clonotype was seen many times. The chain uses TRBV28 and TRBJ2-3, with 10 bases that match TRBD1. Germline V gene sequence: CDR1 MDHEN, CDR2 SYDVKM. The CDR3 has 15 residues. Trimming cost V 5 bases and J 7 bases; bases outside gene matches: 9. The CDR3, as DNA: TGTGCCAGCAGTCTTCCCGGACAGGGGGGAAATACGCAGTATTTT. Its protein is CASSLPGQGGNTQYF.

By share of the sample, this clonotype is medium-sized. This chain joins TRBV4-2 and TRBJ1-6; 10 bases are a match to TRBD1. This CDR3 has 16 amino acids. CDR1 is LGHNA and CDR2 is YNFKEQ in the germline V gene. With V trimmed by 1 base and J by 10 bases, 7 bases remained unmatched. CDR3 nucleotides: TGTGCCAGCAGCCAAGCCCTCGGGACAGGGGACTCACCCCTCCACTTT. Its protein is CASSQALGTGDSPLHF.

V is TRBV6-6 and J is TRBJ2-1; D is possibly TRBD2 (5 bases). The germline CDR1 and CDR2 sequences are MNHNY and SVGAGI (reference sequence). The ends were cut back, 5 bases at V and 0 bases at J, with 11 bases in the middle. CDR3 size: 15 residues. The CDR3 protein is CASSKDGNSYNEQFF. The CDR3 nucleotides read TGTGCCAGCAGTAAGGACGGGAACTCCTACAATGAGCAGTTCTTC.

This clonotype was seen many times. The gene calls are TRBV7-9 and TRBJ2-7, with TRBD1 as a possible D gene (6 bases). CDR1 and CDR2 from the germline V gene are SEHNR and FQNEAQ (reference sequence). V lost 3 bases and J 0 bases, leaving 9 bases between the germline ends. The length of the CDR3 is 14 residues. This CDR3 is CASSFGQPSYEQYF. DNA of the CDR3: TGTGCCAGCAGCTTTGGACAGCCCTCCTACGAGCAGTACTTC.

This clonotype was found many times. CDR3 in DNA: TGTGCCAGCAGCCAAGATGAGGGGCTTATAACTGAAGCTTTCTTT. Translation: CASSQDEGLITEAFF. This chain uses TRBV3-1 with TRBJ1-1, with a possible D match to TRBD1 (5 bases). The V gene's germline CDR1 is LGHDT and CDR2 YNNKEL (reference sequence). Trimming pared 0 bases from V and 5 bases from J, leaving 13 bases between. The CDR3 runs to 15 residues.

This clonotype was observed at least ten times. This sequence joins TRBV11-3 and TRBJ2-1; either TRBD1 or TRBD2 may supply D (5 bases each). The CDR3 has 15 amino acids. The V gene's germline CDR1 is SGHNT and CDR2 YENEEA. V lost 1 base, J lost 5 bases, and 12 bases lay in between. This CDR3 is CASSLGGRTHNEQFF. In DNA, the CDR3 is TGTGCCAGCAGCTTAGGGGGGAGAACCCACAATGAGCAGTTCTTC.

This clonotype was seen at least ten times. This chain links TRBV12-3 or TRBV12-4 with TRBJ1-2; D gene uncertain. Trimming removed 5 bases at V and 2 bases at J, with 9 bases between. There are 13 residues in the CDR3. The DNA for the CDR3 is TGTGCCAGCAGTGGACGGATCAACTATGGCTACACCTTC. Translated, it gives CASSGRINYGYTF.

This clonotype has ten or more counts. The chain combines TRBV28 with TRBJ2-7; D could derive from TRBD1 or TRBD2 (5 bases each). Germline-derived CDR1 and CDR2 are MDHEN and SYDVKM. The V gene lost 7 bases and the J gene lost 5 bases, with 21 bases spanning the gap. The CDR3 covers 15 residues. Here the CDR3 reads CASNLPGPYDHEQYF. In nucleotides, the CDR3 is TGTGCCAGCAACCTACCGGGACCATACGACCACGAGCAGTACTTC. Complete variable domain (other parts from reference TRBV28 and TRBJ2-7): DVKVTQSSRYLVKRTGEKVFLECVQDMDHENMFWYRQDPGLGLRLIYFSYDVKMKEKGDIPEGYSVSREKKERFSLILESASTNQTSMYLCASNLPGPYDHEQYFGPGTRLTVT.

In this sample, this clonotype turned up many times. The chain carries TRBV27 and TRBJ1-2, with 8 bases lining up with TRBD1. CDR3 length: 13 amino acids. Germline V lookup: CDR1 MNHEY, CDR2 SMNVEV (reference sequence). The trim removed 6 bases at V and 6 bases at J, leaving 6 bases unmatched. CDR3 protein: CASRDRVANGYTF. CDR3 nucleotide sequence: TGTGCCAGCAGGGACAGGGTGGCGAATGGCTACACCTTC.

This clonotype turned up a few times. This chain links TRBV12-3 or TRBV12-4 with TRBJ2-1; unclear D gene. The CDR3 extends over 13 amino acids. The V end lost 2 bases, the J end lost 7 bases, and 9 bases lay between the germline ends. CDR3 loop: CASSLKVLNEQFF. CDR3 nucleotides: TGTGCCAGCAGTTTAAAGGTTTTGAATGAGCAGTTCTTC.

Ten or more counts support this clonotype. The J gene is TRBJ2-2, the V gene TRBV7-8; TRBD1 might be the D (5 bases). Trimming removed 1 base from V and 6 bases from J, with 15 bases in between. The CDR3 has 16 residues. Germline V lookup: CDR1 SGHVS, CDR2 FQNEAQ. The CDR3 DNA follows: TGTGCCAGCAGCTTAGAAGTCCCCAGGGTTGCCGGGGAGCTGTTTTTT. This encodes CASSLEVPRVAGELFF.

J is TRBJ1-4 and V is TRBV11-2; weak D call: TRBD1 (5 bases). Germline CDR1 reads SGHAT; CDR2 reads FQNNGV. The CDR3 covers 16 residues. The V end was cut by 3 bases, the J end by 0 bases, with 11 bases between. For the CDR3, the DNA is TGTGCCAGCAGCTTCGGTACAGGAGCAACTAATGAAAAACTGTTTTTT. Translated, it gives CASSFGTGATNEKLFF. Full variable domain (outside the CDR3, taken from reference TRBV11-2 and TRBJ1-4): EAGVAQSPRYKIIEKRQSVAFWCNPISGHATLYWYQQILGQGPKLLIQFQNNGVVDDSQLPKDRFSAERLKGVDSTLKIQPAKLEDSAVYLCASSFGTGATNEKLFFGSGTQLSVL.

This clonotype was counted ten times or more. The chain links TRBV6-1 to TRBJ1-1; D possibly corresponds to TRBD1 (6 bases). CDR3 length: 13 amino acids. Germline V gene lookup returns CDR1 MNHNS and CDR2 SASEGT. V was pared by 5 bases and J by 3 bases, with 10 bases between. CDR3 sequence reads: CASSRGGHTEAFF. CDR3 DNA: TGTGCCAGCAGTAGGGGGGGGCACACTGAAGCTTTCTTT.

This clonotype has ten or more counts. The chain uses TRBV3-1 and TRBJ2-7, with 7 bases lining up with TRBD1. V was pared by 1 base and J by 3 bases, with 6 bases of the junction left unmatched. Germline CDR1 and CDR2: LGHDT and YNNKEL (reference sequence). There are 15 residues in the CDR3. This CDR3 reads CASSQGLGQFYEQYF. The DNA of the CDR3 is TGTGCCAGCAGCCAAGGGTTGGGACAGTTCTACGAGCAGTACTTC.

This clonotype was detected ten times or more. V gene TRBV6-5 combines with J gene TRBJ1-6; 8 bases fit TRBD1. CDR1 MNHEY and CDR2 SVGAGI come from the germline V gene. This CDR3 comprises 16 residues. The junction had 8 bases not matched to a gene; V was cut back by 0 bases and J by 10 bases. CDR3 DNA sequence: TGTGCCAGCAGTTACTCCGGACAGGGTAGACGATCACCCCTCCACTTT. Encoded protein: CASSYSGQGRRSPLHF.

At least ten counts were recorded for this clonotype. V gene TRBV4-3 combines with J gene TRBJ1-2; possibly TRBD1 for D (6 bases). CDR3 length equals 15 residues. Germline CDR1 reads LGHNA; CDR2 reads YSLEER. Trimming removed 4 bases from V and 2 bases from J, with 14 bases in between. The CDR3, as DNA: TGCGCCAGCAGCCGGGGAATTGGGGGCAACTATGGCTACACCTTC. It yields the protein CASSRGIGGNYGYTF.

This clonotype appeared many times. The rearrangement joins TRBV7-2 to TRBJ2-5; 8 positions match TRBD2. Germline CDR1 reads SGHTA; CDR2 reads FQGNSA. The CDR3 spans 14 residues. V gave up 4 bases and J gave up 0 bases; unmatched junction bases: 1. The CDR3 DNA reads as TGTGCCAGCAGCTCGGGACTAGACCAAGAGACCCAGTACTTC. Translated, it gives CASSSGLDQETQYF.

This clonotype was observed at least ten times. V and J are TRBV9 and TRBJ2-1; no firm D call. The ends were cut back, 0 bases at V and 4 bases at J, with 11 bases in the middle. Germline CDR1 and CDR2: SGDLS and YYNGEE. The CDR3 loop spans 15 amino acids. The CDR3 nucleotides read TGTGCCAGCAGCGTAGAGGTCGACGGGTACAATGAGCAGTTCTTC. It codes for CASSVEVDGYNEQFF.

The rearrangement uses TRBV7-8 and TRBJ2-7, with TRBD1 matching 9 bases. Trimming cost V 1 base and J 0 bases; bases outside gene matches: 7. The CDR3 length is 17 residues. The germline CDR1 and CDR2 sequences are SGHVS and FQNEAQ. The CDR3 region is CASSLVAGTGSSYEQYF. As DNA, the CDR3 is TGTGCCAGCAGCTTAGTAGCCGGGACAGGGAGCTCCTACGAGCAGTACTTC.

This chain links TRBV19 with TRBJ1-5; D gene unclear. The V end was cut by 5 bases, the J end by 9 bases, with 11 bases between. This CDR3 is 12 amino acids long. Germline CDR1 and CDR2: LNHDA and SQIVND (reference sequence). In DNA form, the CDR3 reads TGTGCCAGTAGTTCTTCCCCGCGGCCCCAGCATTTT. The encoded protein is CASSSSPRPQHF.

This clonotype was seen ten or more times. The CDR3 DNA reads TGCGCCAGCAGCTTCTTACCCGCCACACAGGGGTGGAATTCACCCCTCCACTTT. The encoded protein is CASSFLPATQGWNSPLHF. V and J are TRBV5-1 and TRBJ1-6; TRBD1 matches at 7 bases. Germline CDR1 SGHRS, CDR2 YFSETQ. This CDR3 has 18 residues. Unmatched junction bases numbered 15, after V lost 2 bases and J lost 7 bases.

This clonotype was counted at least ten times. The chain is built from TRBV27 and TRBJ2-3, with TRBD2 identical over 12 bases. The CDR3 covers 15 residues. Germline loops: CDR1 MNHEY, CDR2 SMNVEV (reference sequence). Losses at the gene ends were 5 bases for V and 9 bases for J; bases not matched to a gene: 9. The CDR3 nucleotides are TGTGCCAGCAGTGGACTAGCGGGACCTAGGGGGACGCAGTATTTT. It specifies CASSGLAGPRGTQYF.

The sample holds many counts of this clonotype. The chain has TRBV9 and TRBJ2-3; 9 bases are shared with TRBD1. CDR3 length: 15 residues. Trimming took 4 bases from V and 0 from J; bases not matched to a gene: 3. Germline V gene sequence: CDR1 SGDLS, CDR2 YYNGEE. The DNA of the CDR3 is TGTGCCAGCAGCTCGGGACAGGGTAGCACAGATACGCAGTATTTT. Amino acids: CASSSGQGSTDTQYF.